The rows below give T cell receptor beta chains drawn from one sample of a study of technical replicates of blood from a handful of donors. Clones were sequenced by immunoSEQ multiplex PCR, and TCRdb holds only the in-frame ones, with some missing. The sample carries fewer than 75,000 clones, 93% recorded once. Sequencing was carried out using T cells isolated from PBMCs. The receptors were gathered from a human donor in good health. CDR3s include the opening cysteine and the closing phenylalanine or tryptophan. The order of the fields is D gene, J gene, V gene, CDR3 protein, CDR3 DNA. A D gene is named only where the DNA matches it firmly.

D gene: TRBD2; J gene: TRBJ2-5; V gene: TRBV19; CDR3 protein: CASTHAGAETQYF; CDR3 DNA: TGTGCCAGTACTCATGCGGGAGCGGAGACCCAGTACTTC
D gene: TRBD1; J gene: TRBJ2-7; V gene: TRBV6-6; CDR3 protein: CASTSGTGISYEQYF; CDR3 DNA: TGTGCCAGCACCTCGGGGACAGGGATCTCCTACGAGCAGTACTTC
D gene: .; J gene: TRBJ1-4; V gene: TRBV7-9; CDR3 protein: CASSPGEEKLFF; CDR3 DNA: TGTGCCAGCAGCCCGGGGGAAGAAAAACTGTTTTTT
D gene: TRBD2; J gene: TRBJ2-7; V gene: TRBV27; CDR3 protein: CASSLAASYEQYF; CDR3 DNA: TGTGCCAGCAGTCTAGCGGCCTCCTACGAGCAGTACTTC
D gene: .; J gene: TRBJ2-7; V gene: TRBV19; CDR3 protein: CASTETGSSYEQYF; CDR3 DNA: TGTGCCAGTACTGAGACAGGTTCCTCCTACGAGCAGTACTTC
D gene: TRBD2; J gene: TRBJ2-5; V gene: TRBV6-1; CDR3 protein: CASSESSGVETQYF; CDR3 DNA: TGTGCCAGCAGTGAATCTAGCGGGGTGGAGACCCAGTACTTC
D gene: .; J gene: TRBJ1-2; V gene: TRBV28; CDR3 protein: CASSFEIYGYTF; CDR3 DNA: TGTGCCAGCAGTTTTGAGATCTATGGCTACACCTTC
D gene: .; J gene: TRBJ2-3; V gene: TRBV4-1; CDR3 protein: CASSQYEQGGTDTQYF; CDR3 DNA: TGCGCCAGCAGCCAATACGAGCAGGGTGGCACAGATACGCAGTATTTT
D gene: TRBD2; J gene: TRBJ2-1; V gene: TRBV7-9; CDR3 protein: CASGTSANEQFF; CDR3 DNA: TGTGCCTCCGGGACTAGCGCAAATGAGCAGTTCTTC
D gene: TRBD2; J gene: TRBJ2-1; V gene: TRBV5-1; CDR3 protein: CATSAWTSGNLRNNEQFF; CDR3 DNA: TGCGCCACTAGCGCCTGGACTAGCGGGAATCTGAGGAACAATGAGCAGTTCTTC
D gene: .; J gene: TRBJ2-3; V gene: TRBV29-1; CDR3 protein: CSVESGDTQYF; CDR3 DNA: TGCAGCGTTGAGTCCGGGGATACGCAGTATTTT